These T cell receptor beta chains were read from a single sample in a study of cytotoxic CD8 clonotypes in ibrutinib-treated CLL. Profiled with immunoSEQ multiplex PCR; TCRdb holds only in-frame clones, not every one. This sample yields about 34,000 clones, of which about 70% are seen a single time; 25% to 35% belongs to the top ten. The specimen was PBMCs, collected before ibrutinib treatment. These receptors were taken from a human donor with chronic lymphocytic leukemia. Each CDR3 is given with its conserved first and last residue. Some rows mark clone size as missing; the rest say once, few, many or name a class of expanded clone.

TRBJ2-7	NA	TRBV7-2	CASSRDRLYEQYF
TRBJ2-7	NA	TRBV7-8	CASSLVLGSPPFEQYF
TRBJ2-1	NA	TRBV5-1	CASSPIASGRYNEQFF
TRBJ1-6	many	TRBV27	CASSPGQSNSPLHF
TRBJ1-5	NA	TRBV6-5	CASSYHRDADQPQHF
TRBJ1-4	NA	TRBV10-3	CAISDPGRDEKLFF
TRBJ2-2	NA	TRBV28	CATVTQPGELFF
TRBJ1-5	NA	TRBV18	CASSPGSSEPQHF
TRBJ2-7	NA	TRBV5-1	CASSFGTGWYEQYF
TRBJ2-7	NA	TRBV28	CASSFLGTEFYEQYF
TRBJ1-1	few	TRBV18	CASSPWRTNTEAFF
TRBJ2-3	NA	TRBV7-3	CASSGPGFTDTQYF
TRBJ2-3	NA	TRBV7-3	CASSFSSSTDTQYF
TRBJ2-6	NA	TRBV15	CATSRDALSGANVLTF
TRBJ1-1	NA	TRBV4-1	CASSQDLAQGRAAFF
TRBJ2-5	NA	TRBV4-2	CASSQVQAEQETQYF
TRBJ1-5	NA	TRBV15	CATARDRVDQPQHF
TRBJ2-1	NA	TRBV11-2	CASSLEANNEQFF
TRBJ2-5	NA	TRBV11-1	CASSLTSGTLETQYF
TRBJ1-5	NA	TRBV29-1	CSVNEEGANQPQHF
TRBJ2-3	NA	TRBV6-1	CASSVGGFTDTQYF
TRBJ2-1	NA	TRBV4-1	CASSQELRYEQFF
TRBJ2-1	NA	TRBV15	CATSGGLAGVAIEQFF
TRBJ2-7	few	TRBV9	CASSPWTADYEQYF
TRBJ2-3	NA	TRBV9	CASSTSGSGDTQYF
TRBJ2-7	NA	TRBV18	CASSPQQGYEQYF
TRBJ2-5	NA	TRBV6-1	CASNEAGEQETQYF
TRBJ2-5	NA	TRBV28	CASRGQGRLDGQVKETQYF
TRBJ2-3	once	TRBV7-2	CASRPLAGVDTQYF
TRBJ2-1	NA	TRBV5-1	CASSMQGGSYNEQFF
TRBJ1-1	few	TRBV28	CASRRQGSTEAFF
TRBJ2-7	NA	TRBV6-6	CASSSTGFDEQYF
TRBJ1-4	NA	TRBV2	CASRMTGVIEKLFF
TRBJ2-1	NA	TRBV30	CAWSIGGAYNEQFF
TRBJ1-1	NA	TRBV2	CASTGSRMNTEAFF
TRBJ2-2	once	TRBV28	CASSLDTANTGELFF
TRBJ2-1	NA	TRBV9	CASSVDQGSSYNEQFF
TRBJ1-6	NA	TRBV7-8	CASSYIQGLRDSPLHF
TRBJ2-2	NA	TRBV30	CAWNGLANTGELFF
TRBJ2-7	NA	TRBV11-2	CASSLFETLDYEQYF
TRBJ1-1	once	TRBV7-8	CASSLPGTGYTEAFF
TRBJ2-1	NA	TRBV30	CAWSVVEKQFF
TRBJ2-7	NA	TRBV6-5	CASIPLGGYLREQYF
TRBJ2-1	NA	TRBV7-3	CASSYGLAGRSEQFF
TRBJ2-7	NA	TRBV2	CASNKDSSYEQYF
TRBJ2-1	NA	TRBV7-2	CASSLQSEALNNEQFF
TRBJ1-3	NA	TRBV28	CASSLGGATGNTIYF